These T cell receptor beta chains were read from a single sample in a study of cytomegalovirus exposure and HLA in healthy donors. Produced via immunoSEQ multiplex PCR; TCRdb's table is partial and in-frame only. The sample yields 90,000 to 110,000 clones, around four fifths seen once. The sample comprised PBMCs. These receptors were collected from a woman aged 40 to 49 in good health and CMV-seropositive. The CDR3 runs from the conserved cysteine through the conserved F or W. Each record gives: D gene, clone size, J gene, V gene, CDR3 DNA, CDR3 protein. The D gene is left open where the match is weak. Size values are once, few and many counts, or a class for expanded clones, and some rows have none.

D: NA; size: NA; J: TRBJ2-3; V: TRBV28; DNA: TGTGCCAGCAGTTCACAGCCAGATGAGGATACGCAGTATTTT; CDR3: CASSSQPDEDTQYF
D: TRBD1; size: NA; J: TRBJ1-2; V: TRBV7-9; DNA: TGTGCCAGCACCGAAGACAGGGGGCACTATGGCTACACCTTC; CDR3: CASTEDRGHYGYTF
D: NA; size: NA; J: TRBJ1-1; V: TRBV9; DNA: TGTGCCAGCAGCGTCTCCCCGGGGAACACTGAAGCTTTCTTT; CDR3: CASSVSPGNTEAFF
D: NA; size: NA; J: TRBJ2-5; V: TRBV27; DNA: TGTGCCAGCAGTTCCTGGGCAGAGAAGACCCAGTACTTC; CDR3: CASSSWAEKTQYF
D: NA; size: NA; J: TRBJ1-4; V: TRBV28; DNA: TGTGCCAGCAACTCAGGGGTTCTTAATGAAAAACTGTTTTTT; CDR3: CASNSGVLNEKLFF
D: TRBD2; size: few; J: TRBJ2-2; V: TRBV15; DNA: TGTGCCACCAGCAGAGGAATCGGGGGGTCCGGGGAGCTGTTTTTT; CDR3: CATSRGIGGSGELFF
D: TRBD1; size: NA; J: TRBJ1-1; V: TRBV7-8; DNA: TGTGCCAGCAGCTCGACCAGACAGGGGAACGCTGAAGCTTTCTTT; CDR3: CASSSTRQGNAEAFF
D: NA; size: NA; J: TRBJ2-1; V: TRBV19; DNA: TGTGCCAGTAGTATAGATCTGGGCAGGGTGGACAATGAGCAGTTCTTC; CDR3: CASSIDLGRVDNEQFF
D: TRBD2; size: once; J: TRBJ2-7; V: TRBV2; DNA: TGTGCCAGCAGCGAGGGGACTAGCGAGACCTACGAGCAGTACTTC; CDR3: CASSEGTSETYEQYF
D: TRBD2; size: NA; J: TRBJ2-3; V: TRBV19; DNA: TGTGCCAGTAGTATACCAGCGGGGGGAACAGATACGCAGTATTTT; CDR3: CASSIPAGGTDTQYF
D: TRBD1; size: NA; J: TRBJ1-1; V: TRBV5-6; DNA: TGTGCCAGCAGCTTACCGACAGGGGTGGACACTGAAGCTTTCTTT; CDR3: CASSLPTGVDTEAFF
D: NA; size: few; J: TRBJ2-3; V: TRBV5-1; DNA: TGCGCCAGCAGCTTAGGCCATGGGGCACCAGATACGCAGTATTTT; CDR3: CASSLGHGAPDTQYF
D: TRBD1; size: NA; J: TRBJ1-5; V: TRBV6-1; DNA: TGTGCCAGCAGAGGGGACAGTTATCAGCCCCAGCATTTT; CDR3: CASRGDSYQPQHF
D: TRBD1; size: NA; J: TRBJ1-2; V: TRBV11-2; DNA: TGTGCCAGCAGCTCGCCTCGGACAGGGGGCTATGGCTACACCTTC; CDR3: CASSSPRTGGYGYTF
D: TRBD2; size: NA; J: TRBJ2-7; V: TRBV11-2; DNA: TGTGCCAGCAGCTTAGGGTGGGGGGGACCTGACTCATACGAGCAGTACTTC; CDR3: CASSLGWGGPDSYEQYF
D: TRBD2; size: NA; J: TRBJ2-7; V: TRBV4-3; DNA: TGCGCCAGCAGTCGGGAAGCCCTCAGCGGGGGGGGCCACTACGAGCAGTACTTC; CDR3: CASSREALSGGGHYEQYF
D: TRBD2; size: NA; J: TRBJ2-4; V: TRBV7-2; DNA: TGTGCCAGCAGCCGGGACTACTCAGCCAAAAACATTCAGTACTTC; CDR3: CASSRDYSAKNIQYF
D: TRBD1; size: NA; J: TRBJ1-2; V: TRBV28; DNA: TGTGCCAGCAGGGGACAGGGCCTGAACTATGGCTACACCTTC; CDR3: CASRGQGLNYGYTF
D: NA; size: few; J: TRBJ1-6; V: TRBV5-8; DNA: TGTGCCAGCAGCTTGACACCGAATTCACCCCTCCACTTT; CDR3: CASSLTPNSPLHF
D: NA; size: NA; J: TRBJ1-4; V: TRBV28; DNA: TGTGCCAGCAGTTCATCTGGAGTTCTGGAGAAACTGTTTTTT; CDR3: CASSSSGVLEKLFF
D: NA; size: NA; J: TRBJ2-3; V: TRBV9; DNA: TGTGCCAGCAGCGTAACTAGCGAGGGGGGCACAGATACGCAGTATTTT; CDR3: CASSVTSEGGTDTQYF
D: TRBD1; size: NA; J: TRBJ1-4; V: TRBV10-3; DNA: TGTGCCATCAGTGAGACCCGGGACAGGGTTGAAAAACTGTTTTTT; CDR3: CAISETRDRVEKLFF
D: NA; size: NA; J: TRBJ2-3; V: TRBV5-1; DNA: TGCGCCAGCAGCTTCCAGGGCACAGATACGCAGTATTTT; CDR3: CASSFQGTDTQYF
D: TRBD1; size: NA; J: TRBJ2-7; V: TRBV15; DNA: TGTGCCACCAGAGACGCTAGGGACAGCGCGAACGAGCAGTACTTC; CDR3: CATRDARDSANEQYF